This is a list of T cell receptor beta chains from one sample in a study of cytomegalovirus exposure and HLA in healthy donors. Method: immunoSEQ multiplex PCR; TCRdb's copy keeps in-frame clones and lacks some. The sample includes some 160,000 clones, over 70% of them seen just once. The sample was PBMCs. These receptors were collected from a man aged 45-65 years in good health and CMV-seropositive. CDR3s leave out the opening cysteine and the closing phenylalanine or tryptophan.

TRBJ1-3	TRBV18	15	ASSPASAGAGGNTIY
TRBJ2-1	TRBV28	11	ASRGGSYNEQF
TRBJ2-1	TRBV10-3	12	AIGGPTLYNEQF
TRBJ2-3	TRBV5-6	14	ASSLPSGGSTDTQY
TRBJ1-3	TRBV11-1	15	ASSLGSRVKGENTIY
TRBJ1-4	TRBV19	11	ASRQGAHEKLF
TRBJ2-7	TRBV5-1	12	ASRAWDSSYEQY
TRBJ2-3	TRBV10-3	13	AIQARGAGTDTQY
TRBJ1-5	TRBV6-6	13	ASRGGQASNQPQH
TRBJ1-5	TRBV19	14	ASRDRLTGSNQPQH
TRBJ2-7	TRBV4-1	12	ASSPSWGQYEQY
TRBJ2-7	TRBV7-9	13	ASSHQRTQRREQY
TRBJ2-7	TRBV18	12	ASSAGQSGYEQY
TRBJ1-5	TRBV19	11	ASSQEYDQPQH
TRBJ2-7	TRBV30	15	AWSGGQGASRVYEQY
TRBJ2-7	TRBV5-1	13	ASSISSGGSYEQY
TRBJ1-4	TRBV18	12	ASSPRQGDEKLF
TRBJ1-5	TRBV2	12	ASSFQGASQPQH
TRBJ2-1	TRBV6-1	13	ASSEGGQGIDEQF
TRBJ1-2	TRBV27	11	ASSFSRDYGYT
TRBJ2-1	TRBV29-1	15	SVQGTQTGRAYNEQF
TRBJ2-1	TRBV5-8	13	ASSLGLAFYNEQF
TRBJ2-1	TRBV4-3	14	ASSQGSGRADNEQF
TRBJ2-5	TRBV4-3	13	ASSQAIWQGETQY
TRBJ1-2	TRBV7-2	13	ASSFQQGRAYGYT
TRBJ1-5	TRBV19	13	ASSIGGGADQPQH
TRBJ2-2	TRBV19	13	ASSVDRVWSGELF
TRBJ1-5	TRBV27	13	ASSLSVLGLQPQH